There are many counts of the clone carrying this TCR beta chain. A TCRbeta library incorporating unique molecular identifiers was prepared. From the PCR reads, TCRdb called clonotypes with MiXCR, one entry per CDR3 protein. The table records around 370,000 distinct CDR3 sequences, approximately 10% of them present only once. This sample was taken from a study of T-cell reconstitution after alpha-beta-depleted transplantation in children. Trimming pared 3 bases from V and 5 bases from J, leaving 11 bases between. The CDR3 extends over 14 amino acids. Germline V gene data show CDR1 as KGHDR and CDR2 as SFDVKD.

The sequencing here drew on PBMCs from the stem cell graft donor, taken from the stem cell graft. The chain combines TRBV24-1 with TRBJ2-3, with D perhaps being TRBD1 or TRBD2 (5 bases each). This sequence was found in a human donor who donated a stem cell graft to a child with acute lymphoblastic leukemia. The CDR3 DNA reads TGTGCCACCAGTGATCCAGGGACGAGAGATACGCAGTATTTT. Translation: CATSDPGTRDTQYF.